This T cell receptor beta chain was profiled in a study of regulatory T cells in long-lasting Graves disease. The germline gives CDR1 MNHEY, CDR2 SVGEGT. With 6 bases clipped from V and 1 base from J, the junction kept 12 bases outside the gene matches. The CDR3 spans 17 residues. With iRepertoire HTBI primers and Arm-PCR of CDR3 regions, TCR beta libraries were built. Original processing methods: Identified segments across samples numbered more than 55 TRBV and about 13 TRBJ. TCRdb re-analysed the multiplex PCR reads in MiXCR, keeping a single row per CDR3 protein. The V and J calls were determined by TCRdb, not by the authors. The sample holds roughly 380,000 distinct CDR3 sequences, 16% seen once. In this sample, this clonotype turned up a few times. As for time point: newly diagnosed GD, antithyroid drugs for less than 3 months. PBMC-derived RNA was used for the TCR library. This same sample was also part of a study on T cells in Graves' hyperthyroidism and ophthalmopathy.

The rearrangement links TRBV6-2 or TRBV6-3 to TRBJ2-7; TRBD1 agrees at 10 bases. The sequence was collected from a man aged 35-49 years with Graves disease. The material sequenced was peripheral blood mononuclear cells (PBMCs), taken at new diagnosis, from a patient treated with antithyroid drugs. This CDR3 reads CASRLLSGTGESYEQYF. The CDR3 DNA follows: TGTGCCAGCAGACTCCTGAGTGGGACAGGGGAATCCTACGAGCAGTACTTC.